This TCR beta chain derives from a study of chemoradiotherapy in HPV16-positive cancers (dated by TCRdb to between 2021 and 2022). Regarding the study in general: Candidate HPV-specific T-cell clones and common TCR motifs were defined through functional T-cell assays on cells from a couple of HPV16-positive patients. The study set out to ask whether T-cell immunity against the HPV oncoproteins E6 and E7 changes over the course of chemoradiotherapy and whether that immunity affects survival. The candidate HPV-specific TCRs and motifs were subsequently tracked in TCR repertoires obtained from some 80 patients with HPV-related cancers. Study-wide findings and limitations: Only two HPV16-positive patients were used to derive the functional definition of HPV-specific T cells, and the survival association was reported for HPV16-positive patients. In HPV16-positive patients, expansion of HPV-responsive T cells during chemoradiotherapy was associated with improved recurrence-free survival. Expansion of candidate HPV-specific clones and E7-related TCR motifs was observed in the tumor microenvironment during treatment, whereas no such expansion was observed for non-HPV-specific T cells.

Receptors were amplified or captured by the immunoSEQ multiplex PCR assay. In its TCRdb copy, this immuneACCESS table keeps in-frame sequences only and misses some clones. Where compared with another copy, unresolved V genes explain less than half of these, and the others have no known cause. For this sample the table gives around 7,700 clones, of which under 85% were detected only once. About a sixth of the sample lies in the top ten. Repertoires were sampled multiple times during chemoradiotherapy, which allowed clonal expansion in the tumor microenvironment to be followed. Worth noting for this clone: The clone's antigen remains unknown. No base quality values were provided; no much bigger clone lies one nucleotide off.

From the cysteine through the phenylalanine, the CDR3 covers 14 amino acids. Kept here is only the CDR3 DNA, which spans 42 bases and is read in frame from base 1. Between the V and J ends, shortened by 1 base and 3 bases respectively, the junction contains 11 bases. Per the germline V gene, SGHRS is the CDR1 and YFSETQ is the CDR2. This sequence uses TRBV5-1 and TRBJ2-7, and TRBD1 may be the D gene, going by 6 matching bases. The source of this sequence is a human donor with HPV-associated anogenital cancer. The sample was taken from a patient who underwent chemoradiotherapy. The CDR3 here reads CASSLNRAGYEQYF. The DNA sequence follows: TGCGCCAGCAGCTTGAACAGGGCGGGCTACGAGCAGTACTTC.